These T cell receptor beta chains were read from a single sample in a study of regulatory T cells in long-lasting Graves disease. TCRdb analysed the multiplex PCR reads with MiXCR anew, one entry per CDR3 protein. The table has 650,000 to 850,000 distinct CDR3 sequences, 25% to 35% seen once. The material sequenced was peripheral blood mononuclear cells (PBMCs), taken when the disease was refractory, from a patient treated with antithyroid drugs. These receptor sequences come from a female donor with Graves disease. Each CDR3 is given with its conserved first and last residue. Each record gives: J gene, D gene, clone size, V gene, CDR3 protein, CDR3 DNA. The D gene is left open where the match is weak. The size of a clone is reported for some rows only, either as once, few or many, or as a class for expanded clones.

TRBJ1-4,.,many,TRBV2,CAIHGLTNEKLFF,TGTGCCATCCACGGTCTAACTAATGAAAAACTGTTTTTT
TRBJ2-6,.,few,TRBV28,CASSSPGRHRGANVLTF,TGTGCCAGCAGTTCTCCCGGCCGGCATCGTGGGGCCAACGTCCTGACTTTC
TRBJ2-6,TRBD2,.,TRBV28,CASREPGGPSSGANVLTF,TGTGCCAGCCGGGAGCCGGGAGGTCCGAGCTCTGGGGCCAACGTCCTGACTTTC
TRBJ2-5,.,many,TRBV19,CASSIKPREETQYF,TGTGCCAGTAGTATAAAGCCTCGGGAAGAGACCCAGTACTTC
TRBJ1-2,TRBD1,once,TRBV4-1,CASSQAGTGGGKSYTF,TGCGCCAGCAGCCAAGCCGGGACAGGGGGCGGTAAGAGCTACACCTTC
TRBJ1-5,.,many,TRBV20-1,CSAAQGNSNQPQHF,TGCAGTGCTGCCCAGGGAAATAGCAATCAGCCCCAGCATTTT
TRBJ1-1,TRBD1,.,TRBV19,CASSPQGGLTEAFF,TGTGCCAGTAGTCCCCAGGGGGGCCTCACTGAAGCTTTCTTT
TRBJ2-5,TRBD1,many,TRBV12-3/TRBV12-4,CASSTGGTGIETQYF,TGTGCCAGCAGTACCGGCGGGACAGGGATTGAGACCCAGTACTTC
TRBJ1-5,.,few,TRBV12-3/TRBV12-4,CASSSARQPQHF,TGTGCCAGCAGTTCCGCAAGACAGCCCCAGCATTTT
TRBJ1-5,.,.,TRBV20-1,CSARDLIGSSNQPQHF,TGCAGTGCTAGAGATCTGATCGGTAGCAGCAATCAGCCCCAGCATTTT
TRBJ1-3,.,.,TRBV6-5,CASSYSAQPGSQIGNTIYF,TGTGCCAGCAGTTACTCGGCCCAACCCGGGAGTCAAATTGGAAACACCATATATTTT
TRBJ2-2,TRBD1,.,TRBV14,CASSPQGAGTGELFF,TGTGCCAGCAGCCCGCAGGGGGCGGGCACCGGGGAGCTGTTTTTT
TRBJ2-5,TRBD2,few,TRBV29-1,CSVAISGRGETQYF,TGCAGCGTTGCTATTAGCGGGAGAGGGGAGACCCAGTACTTC
TRBJ2-7,.,few,TRBV5-1,CASSLVGTRLREQYF,TGCGCCAGCAGCTTGGTCGGGACTCGACTCAGGGAGCAGTACTTC
TRBJ2-5,.,.,TRBV11-2,CASSLTTNQETQYF,TGTGCCAGCAGCCTTACTACGAACCAAGAGACCCAGTACTTC